The rows below give T cell receptor beta chains drawn from one sample of a study of OX40 agonist ivuxolimab in advanced cancers. The method was immunoSEQ multiplex PCR; TCRdb's version includes in-frame clones alone and lacks a portion of them. The sample has about 33,000 clones, approximately 84% seen once; the top ten hold around a fifth. The sample consisted of CD4+ or CD8+ T cells sorted from blood, taken in a trial of the OX40 agonist ivuxolimab. The origin of the receptors is an adult with an advanced solid tumor such as melanoma, head and neck, liver or kidney cancer. Each CDR3 is given with its conserved first and last residue.

v_call cdr3_aa
TRBV9 CASSIGDGNYEQYF
TRBV7-9 CASSLAYTAGASYEQYF
TRBV2 CARSPAGGPGTGELFF
TRBV7-3 CASSLSGVDGIRNNEQFF
TRBV9 CASSVGVSVGSYEQYF
TRBV4-1 CASSPARGGETQYF
TRBV13 CASSLGGQGWNTEAFF
TRBV5-4 CASSLAEINEQFF
TRBV6-5 CASSSLGGGTDTQYF
TRBV7-9 CASRSPTGRQEKLFF
TRBV27 CASSPGGGTGELFF
TRBV7-3 CASSLLAGYEQYF
TRBV19 CASSIGRAGDEQYF
TRBV10-3 CAISGGQRNQPQHF
TRBV4-1 CASSQVDGDNEKLFF
TRBV28 CASSPGTGNYEQYF
TRBV18 CASSRRHQPYEQYF
TRBV29-1 CSVRGTAPYEQYF
TRBV4-1 CASSQGGTGGWNTEAFF
TRBV4-1 CASSQLGRVADTQYF
TRBV9 CASSAWGSGGVETQYF
TRBV14 CASSPKTGQKLFF
TRBV15 CATSRDPNSGNTIYF
TRBV7-9 CASSPRDTSYEQYF
TRBV7-9 CASSLVGRADTQYF
TRBV9 CASSGDSPSDTQYF
TRBV29-1 CSANTGNTEAFF
TRBV19 CAVGQYYAGYTF
TRBV28 CASSLSGTETQYF
TRBV19 CASSSQGPFYGYTF
TRBV5-1 CASSLGVTPGGYTF
TRBV2 CASRTGTTEAFF
TRBV9 CASAEASGSNEQFF
TRBV6-6 CASSYSAGAEQYF
TRBV18 CASSPLPGLAGDEQFF
TRBV4-1 CASSSVGQETQYF
TRBV9 CASTPEGLAGVINEQFF
TRBV6-6 CASRPIRGGSGRYF
TRBV19 CASSIDPLGRWNTEAFF
TRBV9 CASSSKPFPGLATGELFF
TRBV7-3 CASSLSGDTDTQYF
TRBV4-1 CASSREGSNQPQHF
TRBV6-5 CASSYLTGGGVEQYF